This TCR beta chain originates from a study of post-analysis software for immune sequencing data. Overall study findings and caveats: In patients, about 5 TRBV segments were more frequent than in controls, with TRBV5-6, TRBV5-1 and TRBV20-1 among them.

In the case of this clonotype: Its target is unknown.

The CDR3 is made up of 17 amino acids. V was clipped by 8 bases and J by 3 bases; unmatched bases: 15. Germline-derived CDR1 and CDR2 are MGHDK and SYGVNS. Libraries were made from TCR beta cDNA, and they carried unique molecular identifiers. Using its own MiXCR run on the PCR reads, TCRdb lists one record per CDR3 protein. The top ten hold roughly 4.4% of the sample, which has 750,000 to 950,000 distinct CDR3 sequences, about 53% seen once. The gene calls are TRBV25-1 and TRBJ1-1; TRBD1 aligns across 10 bases. The sequencing input was blood. The source of this sequence is a girl between 10 and 17 years old with multiple sclerosis. CDR3 protein: CASRTTGGASWDTEAFF. The CDR3 DNA follows: TGTGCCAGCCGGACGACAGGGGGCGCATCTTGGGACACTGAAGCTTTCTTT.